This T cell receptor (beta chain) is from a study of PD-L1 blockade in urothelial cancer. Using immunoSEQ multiplex PCR, the repertoire was profiled, and TCRdb retains in-frame clones only, with some absent. The repertoire has roughly 84,000 clones, roughly 82% of them found once; the top ten carry 9.5%. The source was PBMCs, collected around atezolizumab (anti-PD-L1) treatment. The sequence derives from a man between 65 and 80 years old with urothelial cancer.

Here the CDR3 reads CASRGSSYNEQFF. The CDR3 DNA is TGTGCCAGCCGCGGGAGCTCCTACAATGAGCAGTTCTTC. This chain links TRBV7-2 with TRBJ2-1, with 7 bases matching TRBD2. Germline CDR1 reads SGHTA; CDR2 reads FQGNSA. The CDR3 is made up of 13 amino acids. Trimming cost V 8 bases and J 0 bases; bases outside gene matches: 1.